The entry that follows covers one T cell receptor beta chain sequence. As yet, its antigen is unknown. This entry belongs to a study of T cells after yellow fever vaccination. Study-wide context: SMART-Seq v4 Ultra Low Input served to prepare low-cell-number fractions.

Study-level results: The study found a weaker secondary response that peaked faster, day 5 versus 15. Re-detected after boosting: most primary clones, 96% of CD4 and 88% of CD8.

Germline assignment: CDR1 SGHTA and CDR2 FQGNSA. This CDR3 is 14 amino acids long. V lost 5 bases to trimming and J lost 4 bases; unmatched junction nucleotides: 7. Generation of TCR cDNA used 5'RACE template switching (which added a universal primer site and UMIs). TCRdb recomputed calls from the 5' RACE reads with MiXCR, one row per CDR3 protein. The table has hundreds of thousands of distinct CDR3 sequences, over 3.5% seen once. This TCR was sampled from a young man who received the YFV17D yellow fever vaccine. V gene TRBV7-2 combines with J gene TRBJ1-1; 7 positions match TRBD1. The source material was PBMCs, sampled 5 days after the yellow fever booster vaccination. The chain's CDR3 is CASSPRGQGTEAFF. CDR3 nucleotides: TGTGCCAGCAGCCCGAGGGGGCAGGGCACTGAAGCTTTCTTT.